This TCR beta chain was found in a study of spatial heterogeneity in lung cancer. Turning to the study itself: Compared with alpha-chain sequences, beta-chain sequences were consistently detected in greater numbers. Raw sequencing reads included, on average, more than 8.5 appearances of each unique TCR and UMI combination.

Unique molecular identifiers tagged every individual TCR cDNA molecule. TCRdb redid the calling of the 5' RACE reads with MiXCR, one entry per CDR3 protein. This sample has 50,000 to 60,000 distinct CDR3 sequences, with 6% to 8.5% found just once. The sample holds many counts of this clonotype. Time point denoted: blood at routine non-recurrence follow-up after resection. The authors sequenced whole RNA from tumor, nontumor lung or frozen PBMC without sorting. The CDR3 spans 13 residues. V dropped 5 bases and J dropped 4 bases, with 8 bases sitting between them. The V gene's germline CDR1 is SNHLY and CDR2 FYNNEI.

The chain joins TRBV2 to TRBJ2-2, with D unresolved. The receptor comes from a female donor with early-stage non-small cell lung cancer. The sequences come from PBMCs, collected at follow-up. CDR3 in DNA: TGTGCCAGCAGTCCGCTCGTCACCGGGGAGCTGTTTTTT. Translating gives CASSPLVTGELFF.